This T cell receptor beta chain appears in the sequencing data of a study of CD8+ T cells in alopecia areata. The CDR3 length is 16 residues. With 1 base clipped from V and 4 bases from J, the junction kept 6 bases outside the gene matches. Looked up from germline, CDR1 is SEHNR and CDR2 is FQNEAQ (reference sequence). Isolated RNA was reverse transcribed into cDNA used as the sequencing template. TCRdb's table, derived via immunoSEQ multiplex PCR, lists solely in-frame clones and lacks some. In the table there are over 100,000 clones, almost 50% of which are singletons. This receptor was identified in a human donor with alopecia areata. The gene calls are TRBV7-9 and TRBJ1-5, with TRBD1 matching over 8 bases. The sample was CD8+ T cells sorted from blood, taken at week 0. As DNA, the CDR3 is TGTGCCAGCAGCTTAGGATCAGGGGGCATGAATCAGCCCCAGCATTTT. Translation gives CASSLGSGGMNQPQHF. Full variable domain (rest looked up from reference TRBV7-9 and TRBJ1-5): DTGVSQNPRHKITKRGQNVTFRCDPISEHNRLYWYRQTLGQGPEFLTYFQNEAQLEKSRLLSDRFSAERPKGSFSTLEIQRTEQGDSAMYLCASSLGSGGMNQPQHFGDGTRLSIL.